This T cell receptor (beta chain) was captured by sequencing in a study of shared clonotypes between healthy human individuals. Study-wide points: Donor scarcity curtailed the genetic and exposure-history diversity represented herein.

With regard to this clone: Antigen specificity is unknown.

Sequencing used immunoSEQ multiplex PCR; TCRdb keeps in-frame clones, though not all of them. This table has millions of clones, 93% appearing once. This CDR3 comprises 14 residues. Trimming shortened V by 1 base and J by 8 bases, and 14 bases separated the two germline ends. The germline CDR1 and CDR2 sequences are MGHRA and YSYEKL. Naive CD8 cells comprised CD45RO-negative, CCR7-positively selected cells, excluding terminally differentiated effector memory CD45RA+ cells. The sequencing input was naive CD8+ T cells from PBMCs. The receptor was isolated from a man aged 18 to 35 in good health. Some clones in this sample may be carry-over from other donors' samples. The J gene is TRBJ1-2, the V gene TRBV4-1; D possibly corresponds to TRBD1 (6 bases). This CDR3 reads CASSQVGRGRGYTF. CDR3 DNA sequence: TGCGCCAGCAGCCAAGTAGGCAGGGGAAGAGGCTACACCTTC.